One and the same sample provided the 22 T cell receptor beta chains below, sequenced in a study of T cell clones after liver transplantation. TCRdb keeps only in-frame clones here, not all; method: immunoSEQ multiplex PCR. The sample records roughly 60,000 clones, about 73% being singletons. The specimen comprised CD4+ T cells from blood, sampled at the roughly 15-month timepoint. The receptors here all came from a human patient who received a liver transplant. A subset of T cells may come from the graft donor.

J is TRBJ2-7 and V is TRBV28, with 11 positions matching TRBD1. CDR3 length: 16 amino acids. Per germline, CDR1 MDHEN and CDR2 SYDVKM. Trimming at V came to 2 bases and at J to 1 base, leaving 4 bases not matched to a gene. The CDR3 sequence is CASSLGGTGGSYEQYV. CDR3 DNA sequence: TGTGCCAGCAGTTTAGGAGGGACAGGGGGATCCTACGAGCAGTACGTC.

This clone has just a few counts. V and J are TRBV7-6 and TRBJ1-1; TRBD1 agrees at 7 bases. The CDR3 runs to 13 residues. Germline CDR1 is SGHVS and CDR2 is FNYEAQ. The V and J ends lost 2 bases and 6 bases, in that order; junction bases with no gene match: 3. The CDR3 reads CASSLRQGSEAFF. As DNA, the CDR3 is TGTGCCAGCAGCTTAAGACAGGGTTCTGAAGCTTTCTTT.

The rearrangement links TRBV5-8 to TRBJ2-5; a possible D gene is TRBD2 (6 bases). V was clipped by 0 bases and J by 4 bases, with 13 bases between them. The CDR3 covers 15 residues. The germline V gene encodes CDR1 SGHTS and CDR2 YDEGEE. CDR3 bases: TGTGCCAGCAGCTTGGGGGGAGGCCGAGGAGAGACCCAGTACTTC. It translates to CASSLGGGRGETQYF.

CDR3 nucleotides: TGTGCCAGCAGCCTCCCCGCGACATCCCCGGGACAGGGGGATCAGCCCCAGCATTTT. This gives the protein CASSLPATSPGQGDQPQHF. The rearrangement uses TRBV14 and TRBJ1-5; TRBD1 matches 11 bases. After removal of 4 bases from V and 5 bases from J, the junction contained 16 bases not matched to a gene. The CDR3 covers 19 residues. In germline, CDR1 is SGHDN, CDR2 FVKESK.

The chain carries TRBV5-6 and TRBJ1-1; possibly TRBD1 for D (5 bases). V dropped 0 bases and J dropped 3 bases, with 12 bases sitting between them. This CDR3 spans 15 amino acids. Germline values: CDR1 SGHDT, CDR2 YYEEEE. The chain's CDR3 is CASSLAGQQYTEAFF. CDR3 nucleotide sequence: TGTGCCAGCAGCTTGGCGGGGCAGCAGTACACTGAAGCTTTCTTT.

CDR3: CASSFPGTSGREQYF. CDR3 DNA: TGTGCCAGCAGCTTCCCCGGGACTAGCGGTCGCGAGCAGTACTTC. This chain joins TRBV7-2 and TRBJ2-7; 11 nucleotides line up with TRBD2. CDR3 size: 15 residues. The J segment lost 6 bases and the V segment lost 3 bases, leaving 7 bases of the junction unmatched. Germline V gene data show CDR1 as SGHTA and CDR2 as FQGNSA.

V gene TRBV7-6 combines with J gene TRBJ2-5; 7 bases are shared with TRBD1. V dropped 6 bases and J dropped 5; count of bases not matched to a gene: 6. The CDR3 length is 13 residues. Germline V gene lookup returns CDR1 SGHVS and CDR2 FNYEAQ. For the CDR3, the DNA is TGTGCCAGCAGTTCCGACAGGGCGGAGACCCAGTACTTC. Protein: CASSSDRAETQYF.

J is TRBJ2-7 and V is TRBV28; D possibly corresponds to TRBD1 (5 bases). Trimming stripped 7 bases from V and 4 bases from J, with 14 bases between. The CDR3 is made up of 13 amino acids. The germline V gene encodes CDR1 MDHEN and CDR2 SYDVKM. The CDR3 DNA sequence: TGTGCCAGCAAGTCGCAGACAGATTACGAGCAGTACGTC. It codes for CASKSQTDYEQYV.

The V and J genes are TRBV6-5 and TRBJ1-6; D gene ambiguous. The CDR3 is 14 amino acids. The germline CDR1 and CDR2 sequences are MNHEY and SVGAGI. Trimming left V 6 bases short and J 9 bases short, with 15 bases between. The CDR3: CASSQTRSRSPLHF. CDR3 coding DNA: TGTGCCAGCAGCCAGACGCGGTCGCGTTCACCCCTCCACTTT.

The V call is TRBV11-3, the J call TRBJ1-1, with a possible D match to TRBD1 (6 bases). The CDR3 covers 16 residues. With 5 bases removed from V and 1 base from J, the gap between germline ends came to 17 bases. CDR1 and CDR2 from the germline V gene are SGHNT and YENEEA. CDR3: CASSRGQGRENTEAFF. The CDR3 nucleotides read TGTGCCAGCAGCCGGGGACAAGGGCGCGAGAACACTGAAGCTTTCTTT.

The V gene is TRBV29-1, the J gene TRBJ2-1; 9 bases are shared with TRBD1. Germline CDR1 reads SQVTM; CDR2 reads ANQGSEA. With V trimmed by 6 bases and J by 5 bases, 8 bases remained unmatched. The CDR3 spans 14 residues. CDR3 region: CSVNAGTGNNEQFF. CDR3 coding DNA: TGCAGCGTCAATGCCGGGACAGGGAACAATGAGCAGTTCTTC.

This clone occurred many times. The chain couples TRBV7-9 to TRBJ2-7, with D perhaps TRBD2 (6 bases). CDR1 is SEHNR and CDR2 is FQNEAQ in the germline V gene (reference sequence). This CDR3 region has 13 residues. V was shortened by 1 base and J by 4 bases, with 8 bases between the two germline ends. The CDR3 DNA reads TGTGCCAGCAGCTTAGTTGGGGGGTACGAGCAGTACTTC. Its protein product is CASSLVGGYEQYF.

This chain uses TRBV11-2 with TRBJ1-5; tentatively, D is TRBD1 (6 bases). Germline V gene data show CDR1 as SGHAT and CDR2 as FQNNGV. The CDR3 has 14 amino acids. V lost 4 bases and J lost 7, with 14 bases in between. The CDR3 DNA follows: TGTGCCAGCAGCTCACAGGGAGGGGGGCAGCCCCAGCATTTT. Its translation is CASSSQGGGQPQHF.

The chain links TRBV28 to TRBJ2-1; D is unclear. V was trimmed by 6 bases and J by 2 bases, leaving 17 bases between them. From germline, CDR1 is MDHEN and CDR2 SYDVKM. The CDR3 is 16 residues long. CDR3 bases: TGTGCCAGCAGGACCAGTTCGGCTAGGGCCTACAATGAGCAGTTCTTC. It encodes CASRTSSARAYNEQFF.

This clone came up a few times. V gene TRBV11-2 combines with J gene TRBJ2-1, with 11 positions matching TRBD2. The CDR3 has 17 residues. V gave up 5 bases and J gave up 4 bases; unmatched junction bases: 10. Germline assignment: CDR1 SGHAT and CDR2 FQNNGV. The CDR3 is CASSRQLLAGGYNEQFF. In DNA form, the CDR3 reads TGTGCCAGCAGCCGACAACTTCTAGCGGGAGGTTACAATGAGCAGTTCTTC.

The chain recombines TRBV10-3 with TRBJ2-1, with TRBD1 matching over 9 bases. The CDR3 is made up of 14 amino acids. CDR1 is ENHRY and CDR2 is SYGVKD in the germline V gene. The ends lost 10 bases at V and 5 bases at J; junction bases unmatched: 9. The CDR3 coding sequence is TGTGCCACCTACCGGGACAGGGCCCACAATGAGCAGTTCTTC. This sequence encodes CATYRDRAHNEQFF.

The chain recombines TRBV28 with TRBJ2-5; D not resolved. This CDR3 contains 12 residues. Germline-derived CDR1 and CDR2 are MDHEN and SYDVKM. V gave up 4 bases and J gave up 4 bases, with 7 bases separating them. The CDR3 sequence: CASSSHPETQYF. CDR3 DNA: TGTGCCAGCAGTTCCCACCCAGAGACCCAGTACTTC.

A few counts support this clone. This rearrangement joins TRBV2 to TRBJ1-5, with D perhaps TRBD1 (6 bases). The germline V gene has CDR1 SNHLY and CDR2 FYNNEI. The CDR3 length is 15 residues. V was clipped by 6 bases and J by 0 bases, with 12 bases between them. CDR3 region: CASRLGTLSNQPQHF. Here the CDR3 DNA reads TGTGCCAGCAGGCTCGGGACACTTAGCAATCAGCCCCAGCATTTT.

This clone has just a few counts. The gene calls are TRBV28 and TRBJ1-2, with 9 bases fitting TRBD1. The germline V gene encodes CDR1 MDHEN and CDR2 SYDVKM. The V segment lost 6 bases and the J segment 3 bases; nucleotides outside the gene matches: 11. The CDR3 spans 16 residues. The CDR3 bases are TGTGCCAGCAGCTCCCCGGGGGGACAGGGAGACTATGGCTACACCTTC. Translated, it gives CASSSPGGQGDYGYTF.

This chain joins TRBV7-2 and TRBJ2-7, with 11 bases matching TRBD2. The germline V gene has CDR1 SGHTA and CDR2 FQGNSA. The CDR3 has 15 residues. Losses at the gene ends were 5 bases for V and 3 bases for J; bases not matched to a gene: 6. CDR3 protein: CASSSSGGAGYEQYF. In nucleotides, the CDR3 is TGTGCCAGCAGCAGTAGCGGGGGGGCCGGCTACGAGCAGTACTTC.

This clone was seen only a few times. The chain recombines TRBV11-2 with TRBJ2-7, with TRBD2 matching 12 bases. V trimming: 5 bases; J trimming: 6 bases; junction bases outside the gene matches: 11. Germline loops: CDR1 SGHAT, CDR2 FQNNGV. The CDR3 runs to 16 residues. Here the CDR3 DNA reads TGTGCCAGCAGCCCACGACTAGCGGGGGCCTATTTCGAGCAGTACTTC. Translated, it gives CASSPRLAGAYFEQYF.

The table lists this clone with a few counts. The chain recombines TRBV4-2 with TRBJ2-1, with TRBD2 identical over 12 bases. The V and J ends lost 0 bases and 0 bases, in that order; junction bases with no gene match: 9. Germline V CDR1 and CDR2: LGHNA, YNFKEQ. The CDR3 runs 20 residues. The CDR3 loop reads CASSQELASGGASSYNEQFF. The CDR3 DNA reads as TGTGCCAGCAGCCAAGAATTAGCTAGCGGGGGGGCGAGCTCCTACAATGAGCAGTTCTTC.